The 8 T cell receptor beta chains reported below all come from one sample, sequenced in a study of shared clonotypes between healthy human individuals. The method was immunoSEQ multiplex PCR; TCRdb's version includes in-frame clones alone and lacks a portion of them. This sample has around 2,000,000 clones; approximately 94% occur once, and the top ten carry around 1.1%. The naive CD8 subset, CD45RO-negative cells positively selected for CCR7, excluded terminally differentiated effector memory CD45RA+ cells. Sequenced input: naive CD8+ T cells sorted from blood. The source is a man aged 18 to 30 in good health.

CDR3 nucleotides: TGTGCCACCAGCAGAGATTGGGGACAGGTGAACACCGGGGAGCTGTTTTTT. Encoded protein: CATSRDWGQVNTGELFF. V and J are TRBV15 and TRBJ2-2; TRBD1 matches 8 bases. The germline V gene encodes CDR1 LNHNV and CDR2 YYDKDF (reference sequence). V trimming: 0 bases; J trimming: 1 base; junction bases outside the gene matches: 4. This CDR3 is 17 amino acids long.

The chain uses TRBV30 and TRBJ2-7; 9 bases align to TRBD2. Germline loops: CDR1 GTSNPN, CDR2 SVGIG (reference sequence). V was clipped by 4 bases and J by 0 bases; unmatched bases: 4. The CDR3 extends over 14 amino acids. The CDR3 DNA reads TGTGCCTGGACTTGGCGGGAGGGCTCCTACGAGCAGTACTTC. Translating it yields CAWTWREGSYEQYF.

This chain uses TRBV9 with TRBJ2-7, with D maybe TRBD1 (5 bases). This CDR3 is built from 14 residues. V was trimmed by 0 bases and J by 5 bases, leaving 12 bases between them. Germline values: CDR1 SGDLS, CDR2 YYNGEE. This CDR3 reads CASSVGGRVDEQYF. CDR3 DNA sequence: TGTGCCAGCAGCGTAGGCGGCAGGGTGGACGAGCAGTACTTC. The full variable domain, rest sourced from reference TRBV9 and TRBJ2-7, is DSGVTQTPKHLITATGQRVTLRCSPRSGDLSVYWYQQSLDQGLQFLIQYYNGEERAKGNILERFSAQQFPDLHSELNLSSLELGDSALYFCASSVGGRVDEQYFGPGTRLTVT.

Notes on this clone: Other DNA variants within this sample encode the same CDR3. This chain uses TRBV5-6 with TRBJ2-6, with D possibly being TRBD2 (5 bases). V was shortened by 1 base and J by 4 bases, with 9 bases between the two germline ends. Per germline, CDR1 SGHDT and CDR2 YYEEEE. This CDR3 spans 15 amino acids. The CDR3 reads CASSLWGAGANVLTF. CDR3 nucleotide sequence: TGTGCCAGCAGCTTGTGGGGAGCCGGGGCCAACGTCCTGACTTTC.

A remark on this clone: Other DNA sequences in the same sample also yield this CDR3. V is TRBV7-9 and J is TRBJ2-7; TRBD2 aligns across 7 bases. V dropped 5 bases and J dropped 7; count of bases not matched to a gene: 11. CDR3 length: 14 residues. Per germline, CDR1 SEHNR and CDR2 FQNEAQ (reference sequence). DNA of the CDR3: TGTGCCAGCAGCCCCGGACTAGATCCTGGAGAGCAGTACTTC. Translating it yields CASSPGLDPGEQYF.

The CDR3 DNA sequence: TGTGCCAGCAGGGTGGCGGGGACCTACGAGCAGTACTTC. This sequence encodes CASRVAGTYEQYF. The chain recombines TRBV6-1 with TRBJ2-7; a possible D gene is TRBD2 (6 bases). Trimming removed 6 bases at V and 2 bases at J, with 11 bases between. Germline CDR1 and CDR2: MNHNS and SASEGT. CDR3 length: 13 amino acids.

V is TRBV4-1 and J is TRBJ1-2; perhaps TRBD1 as D (6 bases). Germline V gives CDR1 MGHRA, CDR2 YSYEKL. V dropped 3 bases and J dropped 7 bases, with 15 bases sitting between them. CDR3 length: 14 residues. The chain's CDR3 is CASSHPHREGGYTF. CDR3 bases: TGCGCCAGCAGCCACCCTCACAGGGAAGGTGGCTACACCTTC.

About this clone: This CDR3 is also generated by other DNA sequences in the sample. The chain links TRBV4-1 to TRBJ1-1; D is unresolved. Germline V gene data show CDR1 as MGHRA and CDR2 as YSYEKL. CDR3 length: 14 amino acids. Trimming took 4 bases from V and 1 from J, leaving 10 bases between them. Written as DNA, the CDR3 is TGCGCCAGCAGCCCTCTAGGAGAGAACACTGAAGCTTTCTTT. Its translation is CASSPLGENTEAFF.